This section outlines one TCR beta chain sequence together with its context. What it binds is unknown. Use of 60 Vbeta and 13 Jbeta primers characterized the PCR. Clones were read by immunoSEQ multiplex PCR, and TCRdb kept only the in-frame ones, dropping some. This repertoire shows about 120,000 clones, 65% to 80% found once; its top ten account for approximately 5.5%. This sample was taken from a study of cytomegalovirus exposure and HLA in healthy donors. General observations from the study: Prior analysis indicated that the majority of TCR beta V segments exhibited productivity approximately 90% or approximately 30% of the time.

V shed 4 bases and J shed 3 bases, with 13 bases lying between them. Germline CDR1 is SGHTA and CDR2 is FQGTGA. This CDR3 has 15 amino acids. The chain combines TRBV7-3 with TRBJ2-1, with D possibly being TRBD1 (7 bases). This receptor was taken from a man between 18 and 35 years old in good health and CMV-seropositive. Sequencing was carried out using PBMCs. CDR3 nucleotide sequence: TGTGCCAGCAGCTCCTCAGGGGGGCTCTACAATGAGCAGTTCTTC. This translates into CASSSSGGLYNEQFF.